A selection of T cell receptor beta chains follows, all from one sample in a study of Graves' ophthalmopathy and Graves' hyperthyroidism. TCRdb redid the calling of the multiplex PCR reads with MiXCR, one entry per CDR3 protein. Of 400,000 to 450,000 distinct CDR3 sequences in the sample, about 21% are singletons; the top ten hold under 3.5%. Sequenced sample: peripheral blood. The receptors here all came from a woman under 30 with stable Graves' hyperthyroidism. CDR3s include the opening cysteine and the closing phenylalanine or tryptophan. Fields, in order: J gene, D gene, CDR3 length, V gene, CDR3 protein. The D gene is left open where the match is weak.

TRBJ2-7 | TRBD1 | 14 | TRBV12-3/TRBV12-4 | CASSPRTGIYEQYF
TRBJ2-7 | NA | 12 | TRBV10-3 | CAISPSSYEQYF
TRBJ2-1 | TRBD2 | 15 | TRBV12-3/TRBV12-4 | CASSSSGRALNEKFF
TRBJ1-5 | TRBD1 | 16 | TRBV19 | CASSIDGRGFGQPQHF
TRBJ1-1 | NA | 12 | TRBV20-1 | CSARKTDTEAFF
TRBJ1-2 | NA | 12 | TRBV29-1 | CSVESSTYGYTF
TRBJ2-2 | NA | 18 | TRBV6-2/TRBV6-3 | CASSYSNYATANTGELFF
TRBJ1-1 | NA | 17 | TRBV12-3/TRBV12-4 | CASSFRPWGDSNTEAFF
TRBJ1-2 | NA | 13 | TRBV6-2/TRBV6-3 | CASSSGQIYGYTF
TRBJ2-7 | NA | 13 | TRBV11-2 | CASSLGRFYEQYF
TRBJ1-2 | NA | 13 | TRBV28 | CASWDGTNYGYTF
TRBJ2-5 | TRBD2 | 14 | TRBV27 | CASSGGGNIETQYF
TRBJ1-6 | TRBD1 | 15 | TRBV7-2 | CASSPTGTMDSPLHF
TRBJ1-5 | NA | 14 | TRBV6-1 | CASSEVYSNQPQHF
TRBJ2-2 | NA | 15 | TRBV18 | CASSSGTVNTGELFF